The clone carrying this T cell receptor beta chain showed up just a few times. Individuals aged about 18 to 89 years were recruited from about two dozen US areas. This specimen belongs to a study of blood T cell repertoires in COVID-19. In the authors' workflow: Nucleated cell counts were estimated from reference gene primer amplification. Generated by immunoSEQ multiplex PCR, the TCRdb table keeps only in-frame clones and is missing some. The V and J calls and clone size are taken from that table; D and trimming were inferred from the DNA. The sample includes 150,000 or so clones, more than 85% seen only once; the top ten take 1.2%. The CDR3 consists of 11 residues. Between the trimmed V and J ends, which lost 3 bases and 8 bases, there was a span of 7 bases. Germline V lookup: CDR1 GTSNPN, CDR2 SVGIG (reference sequence).

The sequence was collected from a human donor with acute COVID-19. The donor label of this sample is uncertain. The V gene is TRBV30, the J gene TRBJ2-2; no reliable D call. Sequenced input: PBMCs or T cells enriched from blood (not recorded which). CDR3 in amino acids: CAWSLPGELFF. The CDR3 DNA sequence: TGTGCCTGGAGCCTCCCGGGGGAGCTGTTTTTT. The full variable domain, its missing parts supplied by reference TRBV30 and TRBJ2-2, is SQTIHQWPATLVQPVGSPLSLECTVEGTSNPNLYWYRQAAGRGLQLLFYSVGIGQISSEVPQNLSASRPQDRQFILSSKKLLLSDSGFYLCAWSLPGELFFGEGSRLTVL.